This entry features one T cell receptor (beta chain) sequence. The sample originates from a study of blood T cell repertoires in COVID-19. Study in general: COVID-19 samples collected from the United States, Italy and Spain covered acute and convalescent phases. The cDNA or gDNA used as material had been derived from T cells, B-cell-depleted T cells, or PBMCs.

Authors' processing steps: Nucleated cell counts were estimated from reference gene primer amplification. Using immunoSEQ multiplex PCR, the repertoire was profiled, and TCRdb retains in-frame clones only, with some absent. V and J calls and clone size are those listed in that table; D and trimming were worked out from the DNA. The data show roughly 30,000 clones, more than 65% seen once. The germline V and J ends were trimmed by 2 bases and 6 bases, with 8 bases remaining between them. The CDR3 is 13 amino acids. The V gene's germline CDR1 is SNHLY and CDR2 FYNNEI. Sequencing used peripheral blood. The origin of this receptor is a woman aged 55 to 70 with acute or convalescent COVID-19. The genes are TRBV2 and TRBJ1-5; TRBD1 is a possible D gene (5 bases). This chain's CDR3 is CASSESQGQPQHF. The CDR3, as DNA: TGTGCCAGCAGTGAATCGCAGGGTCAGCCCCAGCATTTT.